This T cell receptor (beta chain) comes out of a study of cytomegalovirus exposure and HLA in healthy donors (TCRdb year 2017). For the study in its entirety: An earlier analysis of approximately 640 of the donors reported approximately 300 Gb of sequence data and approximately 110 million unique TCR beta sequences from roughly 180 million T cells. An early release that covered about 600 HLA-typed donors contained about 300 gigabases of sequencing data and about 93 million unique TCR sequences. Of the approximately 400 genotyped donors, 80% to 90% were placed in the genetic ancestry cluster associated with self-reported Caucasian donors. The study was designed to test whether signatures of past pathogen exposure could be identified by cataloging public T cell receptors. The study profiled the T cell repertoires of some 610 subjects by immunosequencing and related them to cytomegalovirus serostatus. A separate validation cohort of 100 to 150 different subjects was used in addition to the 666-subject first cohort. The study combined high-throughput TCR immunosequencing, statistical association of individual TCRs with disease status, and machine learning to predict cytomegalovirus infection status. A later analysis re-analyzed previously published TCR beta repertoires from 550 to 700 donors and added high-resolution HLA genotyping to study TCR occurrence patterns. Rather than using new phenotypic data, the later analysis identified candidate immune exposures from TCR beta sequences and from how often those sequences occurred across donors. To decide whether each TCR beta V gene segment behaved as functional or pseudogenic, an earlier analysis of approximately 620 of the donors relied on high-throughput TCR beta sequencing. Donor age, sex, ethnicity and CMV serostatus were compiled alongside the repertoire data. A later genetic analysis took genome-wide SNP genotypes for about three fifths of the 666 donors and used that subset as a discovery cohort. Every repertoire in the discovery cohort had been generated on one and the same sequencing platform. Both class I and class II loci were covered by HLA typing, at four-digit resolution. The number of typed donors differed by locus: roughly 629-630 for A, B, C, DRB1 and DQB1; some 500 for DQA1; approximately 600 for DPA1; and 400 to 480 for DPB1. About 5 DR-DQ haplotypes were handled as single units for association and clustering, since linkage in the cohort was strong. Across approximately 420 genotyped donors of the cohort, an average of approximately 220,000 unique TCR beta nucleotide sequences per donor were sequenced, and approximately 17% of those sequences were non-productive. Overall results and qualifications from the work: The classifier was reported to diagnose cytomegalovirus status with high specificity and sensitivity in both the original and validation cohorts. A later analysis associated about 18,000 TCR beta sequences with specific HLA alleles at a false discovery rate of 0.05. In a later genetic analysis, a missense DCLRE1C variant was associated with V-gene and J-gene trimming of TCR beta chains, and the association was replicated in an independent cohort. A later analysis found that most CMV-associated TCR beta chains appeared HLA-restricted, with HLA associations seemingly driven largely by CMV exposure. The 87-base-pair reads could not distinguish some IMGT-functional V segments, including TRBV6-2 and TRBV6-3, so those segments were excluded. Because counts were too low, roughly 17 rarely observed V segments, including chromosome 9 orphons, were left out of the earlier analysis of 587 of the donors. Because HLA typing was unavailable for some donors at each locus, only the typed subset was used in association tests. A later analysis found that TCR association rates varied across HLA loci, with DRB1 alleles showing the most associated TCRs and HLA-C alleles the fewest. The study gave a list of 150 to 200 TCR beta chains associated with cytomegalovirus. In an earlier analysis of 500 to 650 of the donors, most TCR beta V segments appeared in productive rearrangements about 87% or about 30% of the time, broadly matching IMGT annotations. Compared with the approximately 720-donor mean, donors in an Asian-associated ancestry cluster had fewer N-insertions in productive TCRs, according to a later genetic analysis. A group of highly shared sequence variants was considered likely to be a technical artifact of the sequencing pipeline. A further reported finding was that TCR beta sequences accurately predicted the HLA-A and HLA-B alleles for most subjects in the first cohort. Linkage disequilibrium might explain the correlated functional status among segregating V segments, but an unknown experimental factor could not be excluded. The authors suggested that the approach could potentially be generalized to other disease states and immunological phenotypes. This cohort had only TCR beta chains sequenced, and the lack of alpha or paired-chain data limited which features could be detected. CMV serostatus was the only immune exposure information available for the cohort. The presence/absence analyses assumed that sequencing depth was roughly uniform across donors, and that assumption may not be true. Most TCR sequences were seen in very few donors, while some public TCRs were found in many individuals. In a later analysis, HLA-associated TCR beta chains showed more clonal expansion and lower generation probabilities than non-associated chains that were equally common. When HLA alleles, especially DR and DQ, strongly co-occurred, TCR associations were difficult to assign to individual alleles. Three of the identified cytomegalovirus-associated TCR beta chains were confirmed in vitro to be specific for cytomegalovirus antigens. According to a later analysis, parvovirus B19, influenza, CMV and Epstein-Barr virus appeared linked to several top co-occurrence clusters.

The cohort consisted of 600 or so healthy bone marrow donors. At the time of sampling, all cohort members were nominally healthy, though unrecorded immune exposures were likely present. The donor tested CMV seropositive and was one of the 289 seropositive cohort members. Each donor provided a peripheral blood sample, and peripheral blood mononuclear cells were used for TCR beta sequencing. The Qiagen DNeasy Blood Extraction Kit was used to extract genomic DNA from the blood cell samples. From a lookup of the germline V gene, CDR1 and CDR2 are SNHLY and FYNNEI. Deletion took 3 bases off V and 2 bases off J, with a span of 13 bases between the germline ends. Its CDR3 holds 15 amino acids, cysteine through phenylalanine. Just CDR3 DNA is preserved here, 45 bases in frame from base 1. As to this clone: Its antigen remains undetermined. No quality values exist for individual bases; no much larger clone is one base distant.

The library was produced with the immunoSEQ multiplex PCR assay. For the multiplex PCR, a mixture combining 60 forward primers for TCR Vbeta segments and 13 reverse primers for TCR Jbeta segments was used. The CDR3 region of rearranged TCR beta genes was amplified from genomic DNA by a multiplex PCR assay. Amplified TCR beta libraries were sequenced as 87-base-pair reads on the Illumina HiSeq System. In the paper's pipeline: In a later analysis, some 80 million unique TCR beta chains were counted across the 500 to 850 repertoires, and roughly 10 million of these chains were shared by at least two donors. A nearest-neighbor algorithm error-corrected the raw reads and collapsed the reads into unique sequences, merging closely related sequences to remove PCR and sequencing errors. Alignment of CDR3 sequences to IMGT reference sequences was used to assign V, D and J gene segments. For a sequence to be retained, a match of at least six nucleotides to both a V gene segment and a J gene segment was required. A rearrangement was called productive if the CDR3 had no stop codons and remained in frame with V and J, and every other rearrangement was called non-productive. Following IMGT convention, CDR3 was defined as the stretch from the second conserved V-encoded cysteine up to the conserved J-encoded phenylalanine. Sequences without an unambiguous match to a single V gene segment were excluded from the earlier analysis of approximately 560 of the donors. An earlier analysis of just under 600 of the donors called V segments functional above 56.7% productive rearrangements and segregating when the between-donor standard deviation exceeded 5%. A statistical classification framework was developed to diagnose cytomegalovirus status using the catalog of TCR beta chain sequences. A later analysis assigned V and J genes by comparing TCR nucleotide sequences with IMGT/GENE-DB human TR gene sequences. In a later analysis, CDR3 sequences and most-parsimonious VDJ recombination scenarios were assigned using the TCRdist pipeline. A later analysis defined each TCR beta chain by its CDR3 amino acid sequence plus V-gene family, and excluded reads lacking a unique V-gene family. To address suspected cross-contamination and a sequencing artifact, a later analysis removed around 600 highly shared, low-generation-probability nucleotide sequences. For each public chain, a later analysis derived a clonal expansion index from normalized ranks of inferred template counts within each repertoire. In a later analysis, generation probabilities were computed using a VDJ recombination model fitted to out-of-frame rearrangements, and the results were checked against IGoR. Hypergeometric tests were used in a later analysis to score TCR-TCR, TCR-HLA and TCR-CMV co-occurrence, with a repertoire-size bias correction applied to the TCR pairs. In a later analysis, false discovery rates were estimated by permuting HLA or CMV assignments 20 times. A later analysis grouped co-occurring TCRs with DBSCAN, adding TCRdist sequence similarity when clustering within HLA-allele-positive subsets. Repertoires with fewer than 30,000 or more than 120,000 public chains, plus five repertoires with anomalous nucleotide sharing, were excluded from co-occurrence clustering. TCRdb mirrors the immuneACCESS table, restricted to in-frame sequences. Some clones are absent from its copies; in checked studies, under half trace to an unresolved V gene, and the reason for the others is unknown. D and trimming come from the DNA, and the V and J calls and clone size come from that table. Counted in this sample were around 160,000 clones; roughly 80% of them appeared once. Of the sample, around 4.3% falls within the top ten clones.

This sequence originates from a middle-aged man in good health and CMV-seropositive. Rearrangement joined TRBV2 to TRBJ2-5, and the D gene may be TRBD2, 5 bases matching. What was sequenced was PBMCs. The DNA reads TGTGCCAGCAGTGAGGACGAGCGGTTACAAGAGACCCAGTACTTC. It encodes CASSEDERLQETQYF. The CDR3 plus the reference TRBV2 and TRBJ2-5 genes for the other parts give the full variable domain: EPEVTQTPSHQVTQMGQEVILRCVPISNHLYFYWYRQILGQKVEFLVSFYNNEISEKSEIFDDQFSVERPDGSNFTLKIRSTKLEDSAMYFCASSEDERLQETQYFGPGTRLLVL.